The 4 T cell receptor beta chains presented below share a single source sample, sequenced in a study of blood T cell repertoires in COVID-19 (dated by TCRdb to the early 2020s). The library came from the immunoSEQ multiplex PCR assay. Drawn from immuneACCESS, this table holds only the in-frame rearrangements with V and J called that TCRdb kept. Clones are partly lost; checked studies trace under half to an unresolved V gene and leave the rest unexplained. In this sample the table shows 350,000 to 400,000 clones, 90% to 95% of which occur a single time. The ten largest clonotypes hold about 0.86% of the sample. The sequencing input was PBMCs or T cells enriched from blood (not recorded which). The receptors were sampled from a woman aged 40 to 50 who had been exposed to COVID-19.

The chain couples TRBV6-5 to TRBJ1-1, with TRBD1 matching over 8 bases. Losses at the gene ends were 4 bases for V and 4 bases for J; bases not matched to a gene: 11. The length of the CDR3 is 16 residues. Germline V gene sequence: CDR1 MNHEY, CDR2 SVGAGI. CDR3: CASSFRTQGARTEAFF. In nucleotides, the CDR3 is TGTGCCAGCAGTTTTCGGACTCAGGGGGCGCGCACTGAAGCTTTCTTT.

This chain connects TRBV14 to TRBJ2-2, with 10 nucleotides matching TRBD1. With V trimmed by 4 bases and J by 2 bases, 4 bases remained unmatched. Germline CDR1 is SGHDN and CDR2 is FVKESK. This CDR3 has 16 residues. In nucleotides, the CDR3 is TGTGCCAGCAGCCGGGGACAGGGGTTTAACACCGGGGAGCTGTTTTTT. Translated, it gives CASSRGQGFNTGELFF. The full variable domain, in which reference TRBV14 and TRBJ2-2 provide the parts outside the CDR3, is EAGVTQFPSHSVIEKGQTVTLRCDPISGHDNLYWYRRVMGKEIKFLLHFVKESKQDESGMPNNRFLAERTGGTYSTLKVQPAELEDSGVYFCASSRGQGFNTGELFFGEGSRLTVL.

This clone was counted only a few times. The chain has TRBV14 and TRBJ2-5; 7 bases agree with TRBD2. CDR1 is SGHDN, CDR2 FVKESK, per germline. Unmatched junction bases numbered 3, after V lost 0 bases and J lost 5 bases. CDR3 size: 14 residues. This chain's CDR3 is CASSQEVGGETQYF. The CDR3 DNA is TGTGCCAGCAGCCAAGAAGTGGGAGGGGAGACCCAGTACTTC. Complete variable domain (other parts from reference TRBV14 and TRBJ2-5): EAGVTQFPSHSVIEKGQTVTLRCDPISGHDNLYWYRRVMGKEIKFLLHFVKESKQDESGMPNNRFLAERTGGTYSTLKVQPAELEDSGVYFCASSQEVGGETQYFGPGTRLLVL.

The genes are TRBV15 and TRBJ2-3; tentative D call: TRBD2 (5 bases). The CDR3 has 17 residues. In germline, CDR1 is LNHNV, CDR2 YYDKDF (reference sequence). V lost 4 bases and J 1 base, leaving 18 bases between the germline ends. The CDR3 reads CATSKFFRGKGTDTQYF. CDR3 coding DNA: TGTGCCACCAGCAAGTTCTTTCGGGGTAAAGGCACAGATACGCAGTATTTT.